This T cell receptor (beta chain) was sequenced for a study of blood T cell repertoires in COVID-19. Per the original methods: Researchers report that nucleated cell counts were estimated from reference gene primer amplification. Profiled with immunoSEQ multiplex PCR; TCRdb holds only in-frame clones, not every one. V and J calls plus clone size are reproduced from that table; the DNA served to infer D and trimming. The sample records roughly 100,000 clones, roughly 79% being singletons. Germline V gene lookup returns CDR1 ENHRY and CDR2 SYGVKD. The CDR3 consists of 12 residues. Trimming removed 2 bases from V and 3 bases from J, with 4 bases in between.

The source of this sequence is a man of 80 years or more with acute or convalescent COVID-19. The gene calls are TRBV10-3 and TRBJ2-5; D gene unclear. The sequencing input was peripheral blood. CDR3 nucleotides: TGTGCCATCAGTGAGGTAGAAGAGACCCAGTACTTC. This translates into CAISEVEETQYF.